The 29 T cell receptor beta chains given below trace back to one sample, sequenced in a study of T-cell memory formation after mild COVID-19. From the 5' RACE reads, TCRdb called clonotypes with MiXCR, one entry per CDR3 protein. The sample contains fewer than 200,000 distinct CDR3 sequences, 10% to 15% of which appear only once. Sample: PBMCs or a T cell subset sorted from them (not recorded which). The receptors derive from a man aged 18 to 30 who had mild COVID-19 (a few samples of this study predate the infection). Cell type and time point are not known.

The V and J genes are TRBV5-1 and TRBJ2-1; D perhaps matches TRBD2 (5 bases). The CDR3 runs 15 residues. Germline V CDR1 and CDR2: SGHRS, YFSETQ. The V end lost 0 bases, the J end lost 9 bases, and 16 bases lay between the germline ends. The CDR3, as DNA: TGCGCCAGCAGCTTGGACCCCGGAGGAGTCAGTGAGCAGTTCTTC. Residues: CASSLDPGGVSEQFF.

The chain joins TRBV30 to TRBJ2-7; D call uncertain. V gave up 2 bases and J gave up 1 base, with 9 bases separating them. The CDR3 loop spans 13 amino acids. Germline V gene data show CDR1 as GTSNPN and CDR2 as SVGIG (reference sequence). CDR3 sequence (DNA): TGTGCCTGGAGTCGGCCTGAATCCTACGAGCAGTACTTC. Its protein is CAWSRPESYEQYF.

There are a few counts of this clonotype. This chain uses TRBV7-9 with TRBJ1-1; D may be TRBD1 (5 bases). This CDR3 spans 12 amino acids. Trimming took 1 base from V and 11 from J, leaving 11 bases between them. Germline values: CDR1 SEHNR, CDR2 FQNEAQ (reference sequence). CDR3 coding DNA: TGTGCCAGCAGCTTAGAAGCTGGGGGTGCTTTCTTT. Its protein is CASSLEAGGAFF. Variable domain in full (rest from reference TRBV7-9 and TRBJ1-1): DTGVSQNPRHKITKRGQNVTFRCDPISEHNRLYWYRQTLGQGPEFLTYFQNEAQLEKSRLLSDRFSAERPKGSFSTLEIQRTEQGDSAMYLCASSLEAGGAFFGQGTRLTVV.

This clonotype turned up a few times. The chain couples TRBV6-2 or TRBV6-3 to TRBJ1-1; unclear D gene. CDR1 MNHEY and CDR2 SVGEGT come from the germline V gene. This CDR3 is 14 amino acids long. V lost 6 bases and J 0 bases, leaving 11 bases between the germline ends. The CDR3 spells CASSPWTVNTEAFF. The CDR3 region has the DNA TGTGCCAGCAGCCCCTGGACGGTGAACACTGAAGCTTTCTTT.

V is TRBV29-1 and J is TRBJ2-7; maybe TRBD1 (6 bases). The V and J ends lost 4 bases and 3 bases respectively, with 13 bases between them. From germline, CDR1 is SQVTM and CDR2 ANQGSEA. The CDR3 runs to 13 residues. CDR3 in amino acids: CSVGPGQNYEQYF. The CDR3 coding sequence is TGCAGCGTTGGTCCCGGACAGAACTACGAGCAGTACTTC.

This sequence joins TRBV11-2 and TRBJ2-5; weak D call: TRBD2 (6 bases). The germline gives CDR1 SGHAT, CDR2 FQNNGV. CDR3 length equals 14 residues. Trimming pared 4 bases from V and 5 bases from J, leaving 14 bases between. CDR3 nucleotides: TGTGCCAGCAGCTCGGTGACTAGTTGGGAGACCCAGTACTTC. It codes for CASSSVTSWETQYF.

This clonotype was seen at least ten times. This chain links TRBV12-3 or TRBV12-4 with TRBJ2-3; D may correspond to TRBD1 or TRBD2 (6 bases each). The V and J ends lost 6 bases and 5 bases respectively, with 15 bases between them. The CDR3 is 14 amino acids. The CDR3 region has the DNA TGTGCCAGCAGAGATACGGGGGCACAAGATACGCAGTATTTT. This translates into CASRDTGAQDTQYF.

This clonotype has just a few counts. The chain is built from TRBV30 and TRBJ1-5, with D possibly TRBD1 on 6 matching bases. The CDR3 contains 14 residues. V shed 3 bases and J shed 2 bases, with 11 bases lying between them. Germline lookup yields CDR1 GTSNPN and CDR2 SVGIG (reference sequence). CDR3 nucleotides: TGTGCCTGGAGCACGAGGGGGGGCAATCAGCCCCAGCATTTT. Its protein is CAWSTRGGNQPQHF.

The gene calls are TRBV6-2 or TRBV6-3 and TRBJ1-2; D not certain. Germline loops: CDR1 MNHEY, CDR2 SVGEGT. The V end was cut by 6 bases, the J end by 8 bases, with 16 bases between. The CDR3 has 13 residues. The CDR3 sequence is CASSYTPEAGYTF. The CDR3 DNA reads as TGTGCCAGCAGCTACACTCCGGAGGCAGGCTACACCTTC.

The table lists this clonotype with a few counts. The genes are TRBV6-6 and TRBJ1-5, with D uncertain. V lost 4 bases, J lost 4 bases, and 8 bases lay in between. CDR1 is MNHNY and CDR2 is SVGAGI in the germline V gene (reference sequence). The CDR3 runs 13 residues. CDR3 protein: CASSWPPNQPQHF. CDR3 in DNA: TGTGCCAGCAGTTGGCCTCCAAATCAGCCCCAGCATTTT.

Comments on this clonotype: One junction end does not reproduce the germline sequence, and a read error may be involved. The V call is TRBV27, the J call TRBJ2-2; maybe TRBD1 (5 bases). Looked up from germline, CDR1 is MNHEY and CDR2 is SMNVEV (reference sequence). The CDR3 totals 13 residues. The CDR3, as DNA: TGTGCCAGTAGTTTCCAGGGTTACGGGGAGCTGTTTTTT. It specifies CASSFQGYGELFF.

This clonotype was observed a handful of times. This chain connects TRBV4-3 to TRBJ2-7; 8 nucleotides line up with TRBD1. Germline trimming cut 0 bases from V and 5 bases from J; bases unmatched to any gene: 6. The CDR3 contains 15 residues. Per the germline V gene, CDR1 is LGHNA and CDR2 is YSLEER. CDR3 nucleotides: TGCGCCAGCAGCCAAGAGGTGGACAGGGTCCACGAGCAGTACTTC. Protein: CASSQEVDRVHEQYF.

The chain combines TRBV3-1 with TRBJ1-5, with D tentatively TRBD1 (6 bases). CDR3 size: 16 residues. Germline lookup yields CDR1 LGHDT and CDR2 YNNKEL (reference sequence). V dropped 4 bases and J dropped 3 bases, with 16 bases sitting between them. CDR3 loop: CASSRGASQFNQPQHF. The CDR3 nucleotides read TGTGCCAGCAGCCGGGGGGCAAGTCAGTTCAATCAGCCCCAGCATTTT.

This clonotype was seen a handful of times. V is TRBV6-2 or TRBV6-3 and J is TRBJ1-5; no definite D call. Trimming took 5 bases from V and 3 from J, leaving 17 bases between them. CDR3 length: 16 residues. Germline CDR1 MNHEY, CDR2 SVGEGT. In DNA, the CDR3 is TGTGCCAGCAGTCCTCGAAGGGCATCCGTCAATCAGCCCCAGCATTTT. Translated: CASSPRRASVNQPQHF.

This clonotype has a handful of counts. The CDR3 loop reads CATLQGDGTEAFF. The CDR3 DNA follows: TGTGCCACCCTACAGGGAGATGGCACTGAAGCTTTCTTT. The rearrangement uses TRBV6-2 or TRBV6-3 and TRBJ1-1; weak D call: TRBD1 (6 bases). The CDR3 extends over 13 amino acids. The germline gives CDR1 MNHEY, CDR2 SVGEGT. Deletions cut 10 bases from V and 4 bases from J, with 16 bases between.

This clonotype was seen only a few times. The J gene is TRBJ2-2, the V gene TRBV5-1; no definite D call. Germline CDR1 SGHRS, CDR2 YFSETQ. The CDR3 has 15 residues. Trimming removed 0 bases at V and 0 bases at J, with 6 bases between. The CDR3, as DNA: TGCGCCAGCAGCTTGGGCAGACCGAACACCGGGGAGCTGTTTTTT. Encoded protein: CASSLGRPNTGELFF.

This chain uses TRBV11-2 with TRBJ2-2; D may correspond to TRBD1 or TRBD2 (5 bases each). CDR3 length: 15 amino acids. Germline CDR1 SGHAT, CDR2 FQNNGV. V lost 7 bases and J 4 bases, leaving 16 bases between the germline ends. The CDR3 protein is CASNPARGVTGELFF. CDR3 DNA sequence: TGTGCCAGCAACCCCGCAAGAGGGGTCACCGGGGAGCTGTTTTTT.

V and J are TRBV7-2 and TRBJ1-1; D ambiguous. This CDR3 has 15 residues. CDR1 is SGHTA and CDR2 is FQGNSA in the germline V gene. Trimming left V 2 bases short and J 8 bases short, with 18 bases between. DNA for the CDR3: TGTGCCAGCAGCTTATTTCCGGTCGATAGGGCGGAAGCTTTCTTT. Amino acid sequence: CASSLFPVDRAEAFF.

The genes are TRBV6-5 and TRBJ2-2; the match to TRBD2 covers 7 bases. The CDR3 is 15 amino acids. After removal of 5 bases from V and 8 bases from J, the junction contained 11 bases not matched to a gene. From germline, CDR1 is MNHEY and CDR2 SVGAGI. Here the CDR3 reads CASSPGGGVEGELFF. In DNA form, the CDR3 reads TGTGCCAGCAGTCCCGGTGGGGGGGTTGAAGGGGAGCTGTTTTTT.

This clonotype came up a few times. The rearrangement joins TRBV7-6 to TRBJ2-7, with D perhaps TRBD1 or TRBD2 (5 bases each). The CDR3 sequence is 14 residues long. Deletions cut 5 bases from V and 0 bases from J, with 11 bases between. CDR1 and CDR2 (germline): SGHVS, FNYEAQ. CDR3 sequence (DNA): TGTGCCAGCAGCCCGGGACCGAGCTCCTACGAGCAGTACGTC. Translating gives CASSPGPSSYEQYV.

This clonotype was picked up many times. The chain employs TRBV12-3 or TRBV12-4 and TRBJ2-1; D not resolved. Deletions cut 6 bases from V and 7 bases from J, with 7 bases between. This CDR3 is 11 amino acids long. The CDR3 sequence: CASSPRNEQFF. CDR3 bases: TGTGCCAGCAGCCCCCGGAATGAGCAGTTCTTC.

The chain is built from TRBV9 and TRBJ2-3; the match to TRBD2 covers 11 bases. Germline CDR1 is SGDLS and CDR2 is YYNGEE. The CDR3 is 16 amino acids. Trimming removed 4 bases from V and 8 bases from J; junction bases left unmatched: 12. Written as DNA, the CDR3 is TGTGCCAGCAGCCCCCTAGCGGGGGGTGGATCCTTTACGCAGTATTTT. This sequence encodes CASSPLAGGGSFTQYF.

This clonotype was observed many times. V gene TRBV28 combines with J gene TRBJ2-2, with 7 bases aligning to TRBD1. The CDR3 consists of 14 residues. The germline V gene has CDR1 MDHEN and CDR2 SYDVKM. The trim removed 4 bases at V and 5 bases at J, leaving 4 bases unmatched. CDR3 coding DNA: TGTGCCAGCAGTTGGGGACAGCCTACCGGGGAGCTGTTTTTT. Translated: CASSWGQPTGELFF.

The gene calls are TRBV7-9 and TRBJ2-4; D may be TRBD1 (6 bases). Trimming shortened V by 5 bases and J by 3 bases, and 14 bases separated the two germline ends. Germline CDR1 is SEHNR and CDR2 is FQNEAQ (reference sequence). CDR3 size: 15 residues. CDR3 in amino acids: CASSAKGVGKNIQYF. Here the CDR3 DNA reads TGTGCCAGCAGCGCCAAGGGGGTAGGCAAAAACATTCAGTACTTC. Combining the CDR3 with reference TRBV7-9 and TRBJ2-4 gives the whole variable domain DTGVSQNPRHKITKRGQNVTFRCDPISEHNRLYWYRQTLGQGPEFLTYFQNEAQLEKSRLLSDRFSAERPKGSFSTLEIQRTEQGDSAMYLCASSAKGVGKNIQYFGAGTRLSVL.

The chain is built from TRBV20-1 and TRBJ2-1; TRBD2 agrees at 15 bases. The CDR3 loop spans 15 amino acids. J was trimmed by 7 bases and V by 6 bases; bases with no gene match: 7. In germline, CDR1 is DFQATT, CDR2 SNEGSKA (reference sequence). CDR3 sequence (DNA): TGCAGTGCCACGGGACTAGCGGGGGGTGGGAATGAGCAGTTCTTC. As protein: CSATGLAGGGNEQFF.

This clonotype was observed a handful of times. The J gene is TRBJ2-5, the V gene TRBV20-1; 9 positions match TRBD2. Germline loops: CDR1 DFQATT, CDR2 SNEGSKA (reference sequence). The CDR3 is 15 residues long. V was clipped by 0 bases and J by 7 bases; unmatched bases: 9. CDR3 loop: CSARELAGRLGTQYF. DNA of the CDR3: TGCAGTGCTAGAGAGCTAGCGGGACGCCTGGGGACCCAGTACTTC.

The chain is built from TRBV18 and TRBJ1-2; weak D call: TRBD1 (6 bases). Trimming stripped 2 bases from V and 7 bases from J, with 17 bases between. The germline V gene encodes CDR1 KGHSH and CDR2 LQKENI. The CDR3 contains 15 residues. CDR3 protein: CASSPETGFVSGYTF. CDR3 nucleotide sequence: TGTGCCAGCTCACCAGAAACAGGGTTTGTGAGTGGCTACACCTTC.

The chain links TRBV6-1 to TRBJ2-3; D is ambiguous. Germline-derived CDR1 and CDR2 are MNHNS and SASEGT. V dropped 5 bases and J dropped 4 bases, with 16 bases sitting between them. CDR3 length: 15 residues. The CDR3 DNA reads TGTGCCAGCAGTCCTAAGAACCCCGCTGCAGATACGCAGTATTTT. It specifies CASSPKNPAADTQYF.

The chain recombines TRBV20-1 with TRBJ1-5; no clear D. CDR3 length: 14 amino acids. CDR1 and CDR2 from the germline V gene are DFQATT and SNEGSKA (reference sequence). V lost 2 bases and J lost 3, with 11 bases in between. The CDR3 nucleotides read TGCAGTGCTAGATGGGCGGGGATCAATCAGCCCCAGCATTTT. Translation: CSARWAGINQPQHF.